The clone carrying this T cell receptor (beta chain) was seen many times. The source of the sample is a study of neurological immune-mediated disorders. The V gene lost 0 bases and the J gene lost 0 bases, with 12 bases spanning the gap. Germline loops: CDR1 LGHNA, CDR2 YSLEER. CDR3 length equals 17 residues. TCRdb reanalysed the 5' RACE reads using MiXCR and keeps one entry per CDR3 protein. The sample shows tens of thousands of distinct CDR3 sequences, 9.5% to 12% of them seen only once. Source material: PBMCs. The chain carries TRBV4-3 and TRBJ2-4; D is unclear. This sequence originates from a man in his sixties in good health. The CDR3 bases are TGCGCCAGCAGCCAAGATGTTACTATTCTAGCCAAAAACATTCAGTACTTC. It codes for CASSQDVTILAKNIQYF.